Below, one TCR beta chain is given with its context. The antigen is not known. These data are taken from a study of resident and recirculating memory T cells in vitiligo. Study outcomes and limitations: Clonality differed among vitiligo lesions, with no unique dominant clone.

Patients had received no treatment within the previous three months. Trimming removed 0 bases from V and 0 bases from J; junction bases left unmatched: 5. The CDR3 runs 16 residues. Germline CDR1 is SGHDT and CDR2 is YYEEEE. Some clones are missing from TCRdb's copy, which holds only in-frame ones; the method was immunoSEQ multiplex PCR. The sample includes around 43,000 clones, about nine tenths of them seen just once. Sequencing input: blood. The V call is TRBV5-6, the J call TRBJ1-1; 7 bases are shared with TRBD1. The TCR comes from a male donor with vitiligo. In nucleotides, the CDR3 is TGTGCCAGCAGCTTGGAGGCAGGGGGTTTGAACACTGAAGCTTTCTTT. Translation: CASSLEAGGLNTEAFF.